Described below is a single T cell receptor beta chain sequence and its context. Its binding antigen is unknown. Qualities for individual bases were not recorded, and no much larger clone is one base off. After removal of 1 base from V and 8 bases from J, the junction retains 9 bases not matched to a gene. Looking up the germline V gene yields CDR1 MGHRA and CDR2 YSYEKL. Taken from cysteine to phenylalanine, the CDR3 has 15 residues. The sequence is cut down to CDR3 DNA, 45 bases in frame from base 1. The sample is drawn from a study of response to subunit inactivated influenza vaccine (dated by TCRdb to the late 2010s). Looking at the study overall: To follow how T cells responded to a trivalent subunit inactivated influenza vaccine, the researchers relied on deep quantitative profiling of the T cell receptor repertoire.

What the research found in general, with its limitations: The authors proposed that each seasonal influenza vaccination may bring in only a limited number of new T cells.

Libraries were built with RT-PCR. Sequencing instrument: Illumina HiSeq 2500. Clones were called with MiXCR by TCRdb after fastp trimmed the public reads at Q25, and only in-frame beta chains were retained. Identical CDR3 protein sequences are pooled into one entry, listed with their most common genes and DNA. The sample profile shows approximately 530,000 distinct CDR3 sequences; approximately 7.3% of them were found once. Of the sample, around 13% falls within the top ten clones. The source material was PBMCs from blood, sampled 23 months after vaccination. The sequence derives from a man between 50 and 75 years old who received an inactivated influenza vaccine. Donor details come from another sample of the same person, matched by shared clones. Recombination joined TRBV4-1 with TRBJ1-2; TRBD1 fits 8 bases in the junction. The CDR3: CASSQGRDRMGGYTF. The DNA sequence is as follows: TGCGCCAGCAGCCAAGGTCGGGACAGGATGGGGGGCTACACCTTC.